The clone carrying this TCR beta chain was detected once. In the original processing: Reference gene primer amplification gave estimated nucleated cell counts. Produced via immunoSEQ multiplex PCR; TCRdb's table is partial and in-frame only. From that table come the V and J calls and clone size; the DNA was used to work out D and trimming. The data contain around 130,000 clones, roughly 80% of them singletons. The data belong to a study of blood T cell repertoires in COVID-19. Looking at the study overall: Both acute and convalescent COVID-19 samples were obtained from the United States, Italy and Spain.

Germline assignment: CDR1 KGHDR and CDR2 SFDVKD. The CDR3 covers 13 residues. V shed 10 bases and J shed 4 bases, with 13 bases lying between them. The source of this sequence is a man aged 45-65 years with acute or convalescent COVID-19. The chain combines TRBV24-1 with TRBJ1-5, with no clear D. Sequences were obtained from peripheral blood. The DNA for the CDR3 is TGTGCCACAGCCCAGAGGGAGAATCAGCCCCAGCATTTT. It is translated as CATAQRENQPQHF.